This T cell receptor beta chain was observed in a study of CD8+ T cells in alopecia areata. In each case, RNA was isolated and then reverse transcribed into cDNA as the sequencing template. The table came from immunoSEQ multiplex PCR; TCRdb's copy has only in-frame clones and leaves some out. Among 120,000 or so clones listed, 60% to 65% were seen once. Treatment indicated: oral pan-JAK inhibitor, 5-10 mg twice daily. Germline CDR1 MGHRA, CDR2 YSYEKL. There are 13 residues in the CDR3. This clone was seen a few times. One junction end does not reproduce the germline sequence, and a read error may be involved.

Sample: CD4+ T cells sorted from blood, taken at week 4, from a patient treated with tofacitinib. The chain joins TRBV4-1 to TRBJ2-2; no firm D call. The sequence derives from a human donor with alopecia areata. The CDR3 DNA reads TGTGCCAGCAGCCAAGTTCGGTCGGGGGAGCTGTTTTTT. It specifies CASSQVRSGELFF.